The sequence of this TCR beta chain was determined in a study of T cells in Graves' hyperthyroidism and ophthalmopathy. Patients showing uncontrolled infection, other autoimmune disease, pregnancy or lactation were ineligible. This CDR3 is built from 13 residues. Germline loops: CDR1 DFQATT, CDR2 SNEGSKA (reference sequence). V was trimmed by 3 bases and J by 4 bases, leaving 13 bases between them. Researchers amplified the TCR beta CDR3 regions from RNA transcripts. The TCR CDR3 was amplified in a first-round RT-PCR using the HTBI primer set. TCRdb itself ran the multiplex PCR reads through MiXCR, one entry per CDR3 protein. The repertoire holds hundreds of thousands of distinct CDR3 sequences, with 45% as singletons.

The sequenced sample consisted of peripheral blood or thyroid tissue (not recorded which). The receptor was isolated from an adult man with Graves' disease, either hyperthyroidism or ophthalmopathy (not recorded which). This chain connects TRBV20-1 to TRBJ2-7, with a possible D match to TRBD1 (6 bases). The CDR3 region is CSARAGARYEQYF. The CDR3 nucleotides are TGCAGTGCTAGGGCAGGGGCTCGTTACGAGCAGTACTTC.